The entry below gives a single T cell receptor (beta chain) sequence along with its context. As yet, its antigen is unknown. These data come from a study of graft-versus-host responses after intestinal transplantation. Study in general: Isolated intestinal, liver-intestinal, or multivisceral transplants had been given to the recipients. Each patient got anti-thymocyte globulin induction, then tacrolimus and steroids for around three years. Study-wide points: Researchers found peak circulating GvH clone levels linked to early post-transplant HvG declines. Analysis identified GvH clones in recipient marrow, with some appearing first in ileum or blood.

Repertoires were generated with immunoSEQ multiplex PCR, while TCRdb's copy carries only in-frame clones and drops some. Of some 110,000 clones listed, 75% to 95% are singletons. The sequence was obtained from a human donor who received an intestinal transplant. The starting material was unstimulated CD4+ T cells sorted from spleen or lymph node cells, obtained before intestinal transplant.

This chain's CDR3 is CASSGMGANVLTF. CDR3 sequence (DNA): TGTGCCAGTTCGGGGATGGGGGCCAACGTCCTGACTTTC. The chain couples TRBV6-1 to TRBJ2-6; TRBD2 is a possible D gene (5 bases). Trimming took 9 bases from V and 4 from J, leaving 10 bases between them. The CDR3 consists of 13 residues. CDR1 MNHNS and CDR2 SASEGT come from the germline V gene.